The present T cell receptor (beta chain) was sequenced within a study of blood T cells in healthy people across ages. This clonotype was seen repeatedly, ten times or more. The germline V gene has CDR1 DFQATT and CDR2 SNEGSKA (reference sequence). V shed 0 bases, J shed 2 bases, and the junction held 6 bases outside the gene matches. The length of the CDR3 is 15 residues. Combining a sample-barcoded 5' primer with a J-beta primer mix, a second PCR ran for about 6 to 12 cycles. TCRdb reanalysed the 5' RACE reads using MiXCR and keeps one entry per CDR3 protein. The table records roughly 1,700,000 distinct CDR3 sequences, roughly 28% of them present only once.

The V gene is TRBV20-1, the J gene TRBJ2-5; 7 bases match TRBD2. Sequenced sample: blood. The source of this sequence is a woman younger than 45 in good health. The CDR3, as DNA: TGCAGTGCTAGAGACAATCTAGCGGTACAAGAGACCCAGTACTTC. Translated: CSARDNLAVQETQYF.